This TCR beta chain is from a study of blood T cell repertoires in COVID-19. Study in general: The analysed material was cDNA or gDNA that came from T cells, B-cell-depleted T cells, or PBMCs.

TCRdb's copy holds only in-frame clones and misses some; the assay was immunoSEQ multiplex PCR. This repertoire shows around 250,000 clones, about 80% found once; its top ten account for under 2%. This clone was detected once. This clonotype was obtained from an elderly woman with acute or convalescent COVID-19. The material sequenced was peripheral blood.

CDR3: CASSRQGEYGYTF. CDR3 sequence (DNA): TGTGCCAGCAGCAGACAGGGTGAATATGGCTACACCTTC. The rearrangement joins TRBV21-1 to TRBJ1-2; TRBD1, the D gene given by the table, was not confirmed from the DNA. TRBV21-1 is a recognized pseudogene. This CDR3 spans 13 amino acids.